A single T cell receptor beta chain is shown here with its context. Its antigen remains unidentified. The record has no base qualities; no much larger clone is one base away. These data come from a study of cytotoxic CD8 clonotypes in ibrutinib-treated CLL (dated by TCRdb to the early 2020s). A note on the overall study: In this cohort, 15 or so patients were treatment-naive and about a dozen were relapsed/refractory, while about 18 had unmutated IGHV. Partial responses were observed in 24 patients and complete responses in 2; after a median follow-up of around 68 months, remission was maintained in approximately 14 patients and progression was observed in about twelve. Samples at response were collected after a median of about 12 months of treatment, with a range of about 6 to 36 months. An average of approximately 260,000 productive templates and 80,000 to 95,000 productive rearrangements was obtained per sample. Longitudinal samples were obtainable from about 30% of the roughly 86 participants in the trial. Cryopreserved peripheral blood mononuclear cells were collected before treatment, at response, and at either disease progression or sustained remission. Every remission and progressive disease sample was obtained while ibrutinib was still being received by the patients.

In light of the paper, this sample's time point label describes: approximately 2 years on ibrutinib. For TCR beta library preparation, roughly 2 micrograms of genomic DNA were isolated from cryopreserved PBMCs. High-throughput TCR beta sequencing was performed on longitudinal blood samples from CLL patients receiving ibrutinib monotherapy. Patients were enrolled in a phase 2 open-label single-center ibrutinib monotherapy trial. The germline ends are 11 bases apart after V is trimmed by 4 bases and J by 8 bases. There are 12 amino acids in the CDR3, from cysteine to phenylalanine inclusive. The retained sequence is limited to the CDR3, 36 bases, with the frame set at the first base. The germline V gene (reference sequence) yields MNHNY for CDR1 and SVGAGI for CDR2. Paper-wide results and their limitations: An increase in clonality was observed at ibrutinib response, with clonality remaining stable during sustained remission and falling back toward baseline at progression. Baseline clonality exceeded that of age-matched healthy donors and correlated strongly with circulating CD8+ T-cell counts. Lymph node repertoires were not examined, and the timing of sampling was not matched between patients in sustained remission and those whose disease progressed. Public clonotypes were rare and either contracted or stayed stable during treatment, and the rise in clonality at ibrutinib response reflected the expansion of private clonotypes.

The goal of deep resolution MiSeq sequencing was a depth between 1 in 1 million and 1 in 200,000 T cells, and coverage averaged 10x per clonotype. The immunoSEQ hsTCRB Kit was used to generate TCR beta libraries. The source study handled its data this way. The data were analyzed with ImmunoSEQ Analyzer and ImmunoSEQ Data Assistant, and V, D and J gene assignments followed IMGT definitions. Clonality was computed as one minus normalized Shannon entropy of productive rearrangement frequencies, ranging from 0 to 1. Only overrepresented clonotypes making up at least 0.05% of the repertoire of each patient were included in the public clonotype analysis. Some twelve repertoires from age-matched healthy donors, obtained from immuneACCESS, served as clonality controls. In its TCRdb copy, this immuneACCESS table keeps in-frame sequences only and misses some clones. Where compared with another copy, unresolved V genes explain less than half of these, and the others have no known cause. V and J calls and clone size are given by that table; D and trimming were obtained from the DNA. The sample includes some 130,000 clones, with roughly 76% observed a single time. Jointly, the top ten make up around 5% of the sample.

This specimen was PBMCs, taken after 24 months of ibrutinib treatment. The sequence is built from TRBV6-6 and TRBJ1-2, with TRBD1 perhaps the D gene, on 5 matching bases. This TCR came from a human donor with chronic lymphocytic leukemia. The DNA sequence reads TGTGCCAGCAGTTTGGGGCAGGCGGGCTACACCTTC. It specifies CASSLGQAGYTF.